A selection of T cell receptor beta chains follows, all from one sample in a study of T cells in Graves' hyperthyroidism and ophthalmopathy. TCRdb reprocessed the multiplex PCR reads with MiXCR, giving one entry per CDR3 protein. The profile shows more than 500,000 distinct CDR3 sequences, roughly 14% of them singletons. The specimen sequenced was blood. The source is a middle-aged woman with Graves' ophthalmopathy. Each CDR3 is given with its conserved first and last residue. Fields, in order: J gene, D gene, V gene, clone size, CDR3 protein, CDR3 DNA. The D gene is left open where the match is weak. Clone size is stated in some rows and not others, as once, few, many or a class when expanded.

>TRBJ2-5|NA|TRBV12-3/TRBV12-4|many
CASWDLEETQYF
TGTGCCAGCTGGGACCTAGAAGAGACCCAGTACTTC
>TRBJ1-2|NA|TRBV28|few
CASVQAYRIYGYTF
TGTGCCAGCGTACAGGCTTACCGAATCTATGGCTACACCTTC
>TRBJ2-5|NA|TRBV6-1|NA
CASSMSNQETQYF
TGTGCCAGCAGCATGTCTAACCAAGAGACCCAGTACTTC
>TRBJ2-7|NA|TRBV11-2|many
CASSPRDGYYEQYF
TGTGCCAGCAGCCCCAGGGACGGATACTACGAGCAGTACTTC
>TRBJ2-5|TRBD2|TRBV6-1|few
CASSGAGGLETQYF
TGTGCCAGCAGTGGAGCGGGAGGGTTAGAGACCCAGTACTTC
>TRBJ1-1|NA|TRBV9|few
CASSEGVGVMNTEAFF
TGTGCCAGCAGCGAGGGGGTGGGGGTGATGAACACTGAAGCTTTCTTT
>TRBJ1-2|NA|TRBV20-1|many
CSASRTGNYGYTF
TGCAGTGCTAGCCGAACAGGGAATTATGGCTACACCTTC
>TRBJ2-5|NA|TRBV29-1|many
CSAAGGIQETQYF
TGCAGCGCCGCCGGGGGAATACAAGAGACCCAGTACTTC
>TRBJ1-1|NA|TRBV12-3/TRBV12-4|many
CASSFMGGNTEAFF
TGTGCCAGCAGTTTCATGGGGGGAAACACTGAAGCTTTCTTT
>TRBJ1-2|NA|TRBV4-3|many
CASSKQGLRGIYGYTF
TGCGCCAGCAGCAAACAAGGGCTAAGGGGAATCTACGGCTACACCTTC
>TRBJ2-7|NA|TRBV24-1|many
CATSDGYEQYF
TGTGCCACCTCAGACGGCTACGAGCAGTACTTC
>TRBJ1-1|NA|TRBV6-1|many
CASLYVPGRAFF
TGTGCCAGTCTTTACGTCCCGGGGAGAGCTTTCTTT
>TRBJ1-5|NA|TRBV12-3/TRBV12-4|many
CASSFSSGGNQPQHF
TGTGCCAGCAGTTTCTCTTCTGGGGGTAATCAGCCCCAGCATTTT
>TRBJ2-2|TRBD1|TRBV24-1|few
CATSDLGTGMNTGELFF
TGTGCCACCAGTGATTTGGGGACAGGGATGAACACCGGGGAGCTGTTTTTT
>TRBJ1-1|NA|TRBV6-1|many
CASSESYGYQGTEAFF
TGTGCCAGCAGTGAAAGTTACGGGTACCAAGGCACTGAAGCTTTCTTT
>TRBJ2-6|TRBD1|TRBV9|NA
CASSVVAGGSGANVLTF
TGTGCCAGCAGCGTAGTGGCAGGGGGCTCTGGGGCCAACGTCCTGACTTTC
>TRBJ2-7|NA|TRBV19|many
CASSPVDGSYEQYF
TGTGCCAGTAGCCCCGTGGACGGTAGCTACGAGCAGTACTTC
>TRBJ1-2|NA|TRBV6-2/TRBV6-3|NA
CASSQGTGYTF
TGTGCCAGCAGTCAGGGTACTGGCTACACCTTC
>TRBJ1-1|NA|TRBV6-2/TRBV6-3|many
CASSYSVNPASEAFF
TGTGCCAGCAGTTACTCTGTGAATCCGGCCAGTGAAGCTTTCTTT
>TRBJ2-7|NA|TRBV10-3|many
CAISGLARYEQYF
TGTGCCATCAGTGGGCTAGCGCGCTACGAGCAGTACTTC
>TRBJ1-3|NA|TRBV20-1|many
CSAVDSSSGNTIYF
TGCAGTGCAGTTGACAGTAGCTCTGGAAACACCATATATTTT
>TRBJ1-1|NA|TRBV6-2/TRBV6-3|many
CASSGDGPAFF
TGTGCCAGCAGTGGGGATGGGCCGGCTTTCTTT
>TRBJ2-7|TRBD2|TRBV28|many
CASSSPLASGRADEQYF
TGTGCCAGCAGTTCCCCTCTAGCGAGCGGGAGGGCCGATGAGCAGTACTTC
>TRBJ1-1|NA|TRBV7-2|NA
CASSLRAQRAEAFF
TGTGCCAGCAGCCTCAGGGCTCAGAGGGCTGAAGCTTTCTTT
>TRBJ1-1|NA|TRBV2|many
CASREGPEAFF
TGTGCCAGCAGGGAGGGACCTGAAGCTTTCTTT
>TRBJ2-2|NA|TRBV27|many
CASSRLEPLSNTGELFF
TGTGCCAGCAGTCGACTGGAGCCTTTGTCGAACACCGGGGAGCTGTTTTTT
>TRBJ2-7|NA|TRBV30|few
CAWSTGQLIGGQYF
TGTGCCTGGAGTACAGGACAGCTGATCGGTGGGCAGTACTTC